The entry below describes one T cell receptor (beta chain). The antigen it recognizes is unknown. The entry originates in a study of T cells expressing NK-cell markers (TCRdb year 2020). Broadly, across the study: Three sorted T-cell subsets (CD3+CD56+NKG2C+, CD3+CD56+NKG2C- and CD3+CD56-NKG2C+) from roughly eight donors had their TCR beta-chain repertoires profiled. The eight sequenced donors were randomly selected healthy volunteers, three men and five women. Seven of the eight sequenced donors were HCMV-seropositive and one was HCMV-seronegative. Illumina HiSeq 2000/2500, MiSeq or NextSeq was used to sequence libraries as 2 x 150 bp reads. General findings and caveats noted by the study authors: Whether the expanded NKG2C-expressing T cell clones were specific for HCMV antigens was left unclear. In a handful of donors, the dominant CD3+CD56+NKG2C+ clonotypes ranked among the top 10 CD8+ clonotypes, making up roughly 1.0-8% of CD8+ T cells. Those dominant clonotypes were again the most abundant among CD3+CD56-NKG2C+ cells in a handful of donors, at 28.3-60.1%.

For sequencing, an Illumina HiSeq 2000 was employed. TCR beta cDNA libraries were prepared using 5'RACE template switching, which introduced a universal primer site and unique molecular identifiers. cDNA synthesis was primed from the TCR beta constant segment and was followed by two successive PCR amplification steps. The authors' analysis ran thus. MIGEC was used to demultiplex reads and group the reads by UMI, and MiTCR was used to assemble and quantify clonotypes. To exclude erroneous sequences, only TCR cDNA sequences supported by at least two reads were retained. The tcR package was used for downstream repertoire analysis, and clonotypes were matched between fractions using CDR3 nucleotide sequence together with V segment. VDJmatch was used to annotate antigen specificity against VDJdb, with one amino acid substitution in CDR3 allowed. Through TCRdb reprocessing, the reads give one entry per CDR3 protein sequence; DNA is omitted. The V and J calls come from TCRdb's annotation, not from the publication. The sample table gives fewer than 40,000 distinct CDR3 sequences. 50% to 75% of the sample is in the top ten clones.

From its cysteine to its phenylalanine, the CDR3 spans 13 amino acids. The DNA is unrecorded. Via the germline V gene, CDR1 is MNHEY and CDR2 SVGAGI. HCMV-specific IgG was detected in serum with a commercial ELISA kit to determine HCMV serostatus. Ficoll density gradient centrifugation was used to isolate peripheral blood mononuclear cells from blood. The origin of this receptor is a woman between 18 and 75 years old in good health. The sequence is built from TRBV6-5 and TRBJ2-5; TCRdb indicates TRBD1, and absent DNA this call remains unverified. The sequencing sample was made of blood T cells: a sorted CD56 or NKG2C T cell subset, CD4+ or CD8+ T cells, or bulk PBMC T cells (not recorded which). The CDR3 region has the sequence CASSSGGKETQYF.